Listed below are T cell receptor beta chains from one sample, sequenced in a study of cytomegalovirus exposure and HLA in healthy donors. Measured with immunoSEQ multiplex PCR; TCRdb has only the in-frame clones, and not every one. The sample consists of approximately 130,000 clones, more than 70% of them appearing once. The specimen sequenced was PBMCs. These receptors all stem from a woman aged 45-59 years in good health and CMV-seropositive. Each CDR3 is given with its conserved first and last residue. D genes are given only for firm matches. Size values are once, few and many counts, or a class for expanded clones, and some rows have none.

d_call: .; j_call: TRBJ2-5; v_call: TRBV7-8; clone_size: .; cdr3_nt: TGTGCCAGCAGCTTAGTCCTAGGAGGGGGGGGAGAGACCCAGTACTTC; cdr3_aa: CASSLVLGGGGETQYF
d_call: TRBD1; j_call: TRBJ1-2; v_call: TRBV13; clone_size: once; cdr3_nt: TGTGCCAGCAGCTCGGGACAGGGGGCAATTTTAGCTAACTATGGCTACACCTTC; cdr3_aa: CASSSGQGAILANYGYTF
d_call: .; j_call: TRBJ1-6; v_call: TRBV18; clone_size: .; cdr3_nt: TGTGCCAGCGGGGCAGTCGGCGGTAGAGTATTTAATTCACCCCTCCACTTT; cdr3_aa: CASGAVGGRVFNSPLHF
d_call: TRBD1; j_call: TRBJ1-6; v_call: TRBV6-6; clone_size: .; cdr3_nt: TGTGCCACCCGGGACAGGGGTGCGGGGAATTCACCCCTCCACTTT; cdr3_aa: CATRDRGAGNSPLHF
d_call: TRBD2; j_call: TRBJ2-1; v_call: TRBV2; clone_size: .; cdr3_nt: TGTGCCAGCGATATAGCGGGGGACTCCTACAATGAGCAGTTCTTC; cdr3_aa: CASDIAGDSYNEQFF
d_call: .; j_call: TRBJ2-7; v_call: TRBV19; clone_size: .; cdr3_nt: TGTGCCAGTAGTATAGGCACACCAGGCGAGCAGTACTTC; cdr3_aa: CASSIGTPGEQYF
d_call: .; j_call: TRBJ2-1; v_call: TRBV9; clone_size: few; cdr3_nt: TGTGCCAGCAGCCTCCACTGGGGTGAGGGGGCGGGAGGCCCCCCCAATGAGCAGTTCTTC; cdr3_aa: CASSLHWGEGAGGPPNEQFF
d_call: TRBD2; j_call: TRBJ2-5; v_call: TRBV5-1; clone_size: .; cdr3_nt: TGCGCCAGCAGCTTGGGTACTAGCGGCGAGACCCAGTACTTC; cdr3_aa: CASSLGTSGETQYF
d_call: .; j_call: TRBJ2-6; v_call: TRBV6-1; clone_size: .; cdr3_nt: TGTGCCAGCAGTGAAAACAGGGCTGGGGCCAACGTCCTGACTTTC; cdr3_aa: CASSENRAGANVLTF
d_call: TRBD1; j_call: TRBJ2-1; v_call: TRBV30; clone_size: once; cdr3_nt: TGTGCCTGGAGTAGGACAGGGGCCTCCTACAATGAGCAGTTCTTC; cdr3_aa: CAWSRTGASYNEQFF
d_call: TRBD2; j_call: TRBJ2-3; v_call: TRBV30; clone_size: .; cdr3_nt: TGTGCCTGGAGCCAACTAGCGGCCCAGTTAAATACGCAGTATTTT; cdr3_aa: CAWSQLAAQLNTQYF
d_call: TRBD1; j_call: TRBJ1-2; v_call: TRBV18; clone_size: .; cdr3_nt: TGTGCCAGCTCCAGTGACAGGGTTCATGGCTACACCTTC; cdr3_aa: CASSSDRVHGYTF
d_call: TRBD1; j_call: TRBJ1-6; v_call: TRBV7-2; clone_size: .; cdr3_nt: TGTGCCAGCAGCCCTCCTGACAGGGCCCTCCACTTT; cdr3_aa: CASSPPDRALHF
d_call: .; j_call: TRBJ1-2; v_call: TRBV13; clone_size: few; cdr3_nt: TGTGCCAGCAGCTCGGGGGATGACTATGGCTACACCTTC; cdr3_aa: CASSSGDDYGYTF
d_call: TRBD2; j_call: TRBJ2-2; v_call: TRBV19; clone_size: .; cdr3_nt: TGTGCCAGTAGTCACGCCACGTGGGGAGCGGGGTCCGGGGAGCTGTTTTTT; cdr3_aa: CASSHATWGAGSGELFF
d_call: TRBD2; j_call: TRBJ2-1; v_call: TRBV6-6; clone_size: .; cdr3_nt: TGTGCCAGCAGCTACCCCGGGACTAGCGGTTACAATGAGCAGTTCTTC; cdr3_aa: CASSYPGTSGYNEQFF
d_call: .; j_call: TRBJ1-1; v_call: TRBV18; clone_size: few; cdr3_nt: TGTGCCAGCTCACTCCTAGAGGACACTGAAGCTTTCTTT; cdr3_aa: CASSLLEDTEAFF
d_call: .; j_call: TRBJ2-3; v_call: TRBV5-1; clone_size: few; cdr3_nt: TGCGCCAGCAGCTGGATGGACAGCAGCACAGATACGCAGTATTTT; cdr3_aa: CASSWMDSSTDTQYF
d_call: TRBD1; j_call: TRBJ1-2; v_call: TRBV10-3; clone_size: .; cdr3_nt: TGTGCCATCAGTGAGGCGGGACAGGGAAAGGACTATGGCTACACCTTC; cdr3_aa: CAISEAGQGKDYGYTF
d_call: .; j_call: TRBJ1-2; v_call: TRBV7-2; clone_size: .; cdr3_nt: TGTGCCAGCAGCCCAGGACAGTATGGCTACACCTTC; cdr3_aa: CASSPGQYGYTF
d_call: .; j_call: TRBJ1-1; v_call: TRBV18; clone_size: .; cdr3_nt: TGTGCCAGCTCACCTACAGGGATTCACACTGAAGCTTTCTTT; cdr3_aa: CASSPTGIHTEAFF
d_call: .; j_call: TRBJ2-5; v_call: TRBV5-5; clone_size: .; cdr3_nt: TGTGCCAGCAGCTTTCCGCTAGCGGAGACCCAGTACTTC; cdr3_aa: CASSFPLAETQYF
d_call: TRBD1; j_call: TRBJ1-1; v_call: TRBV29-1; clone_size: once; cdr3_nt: TGCAGCGTTGGAGAGGGGACAGGGCCTATGGGCACTGAAGCTTTCTTT; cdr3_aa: CSVGEGTGPMGTEAFF
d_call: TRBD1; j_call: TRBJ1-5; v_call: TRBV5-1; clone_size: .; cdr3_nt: TGCGCCAGCAGCCCCGGACAGGGCCGAGGGCCCCAGCATTTT; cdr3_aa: CASSPGQGRGPQHF
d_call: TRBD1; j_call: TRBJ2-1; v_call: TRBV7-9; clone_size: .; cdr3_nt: TGTGCCAGCAGCCTGGGACAGGGGTTAAGCAATGAGCAGTTCTTC; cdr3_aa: CASSLGQGLSNEQFF
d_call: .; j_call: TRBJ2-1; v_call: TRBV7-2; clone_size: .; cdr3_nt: TGTGCCAGCAGCTTACAGGGAACATACAATGAGCAGTTCTTC; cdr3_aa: CASSLQGTYNEQFF
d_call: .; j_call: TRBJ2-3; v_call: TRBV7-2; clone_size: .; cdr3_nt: TGTGCCAGCAGCTTAAGGCTGACAGGTAGCACAGATACGCAGTATTTT; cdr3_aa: CASSLRLTGSTDTQYF
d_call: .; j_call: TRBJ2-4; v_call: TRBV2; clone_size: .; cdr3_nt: TGTGCCAGCACCGACAGTAGAGCCAAAAACATTCAGTACTTC; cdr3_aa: CASTDSRAKNIQYF
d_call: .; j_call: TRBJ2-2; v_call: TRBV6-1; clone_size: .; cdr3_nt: TGTGCCAGCAGTGAGGTACAGACCGGGGAGCTGTTTTTT; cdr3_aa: CASSEVQTGELFF
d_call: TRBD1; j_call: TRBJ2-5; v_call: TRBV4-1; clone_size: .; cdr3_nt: TGCGCCAGCAGCCAAGATCTATATGGACAGGAAGAGACCCAGTACTTC; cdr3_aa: CASSQDLYGQEETQYF
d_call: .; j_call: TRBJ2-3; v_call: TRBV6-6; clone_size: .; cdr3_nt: TGTGCCAGCAGTTATCGAGATACGCAGTATTTT; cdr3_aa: CASSYRDTQYF
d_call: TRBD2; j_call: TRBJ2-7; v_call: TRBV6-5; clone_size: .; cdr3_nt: TGTGCCAGCCGGGGACTAGCGGACGAGCAGTACTTC; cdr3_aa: CASRGLADEQYF
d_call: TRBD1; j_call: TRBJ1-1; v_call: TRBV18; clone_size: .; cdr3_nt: TGTGCCAGCTCAAAAGGGACAGGTGAAGCTTTCTTT; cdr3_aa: CASSKGTGEAFF
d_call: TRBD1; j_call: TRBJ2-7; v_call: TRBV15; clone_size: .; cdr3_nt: TGTGCCACCAGCGGTCGACAGGGGGAAGGGAACGAGCAGTACTTC; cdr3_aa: CATSGRQGEGNEQYF
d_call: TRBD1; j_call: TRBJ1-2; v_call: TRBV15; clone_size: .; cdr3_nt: TGTGCCACCAGCAGACCTTCAGGGGGCTATGGCTACACCTTC; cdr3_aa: CATSRPSGGYGYTF
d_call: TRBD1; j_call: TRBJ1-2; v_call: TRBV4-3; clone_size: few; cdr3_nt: TGCGCCAGCAGCCAAGGTCCGGGACAGACGTATGGCTACACCTTC; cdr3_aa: CASSQGPGQTYGYTF
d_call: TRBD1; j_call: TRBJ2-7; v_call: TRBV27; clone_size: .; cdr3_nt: TGTGCCAGCAGTTCCCTGACAGGGGGCAGATACGAGCAGTACTTC; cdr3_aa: CASSSLTGGRYEQYF
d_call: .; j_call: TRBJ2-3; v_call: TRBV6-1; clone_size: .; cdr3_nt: TGTGCCAGCAGTGTGGTCCCAGAACGCACAGATACGCAGTATTTT; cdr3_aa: CASSVVPERTDTQYF
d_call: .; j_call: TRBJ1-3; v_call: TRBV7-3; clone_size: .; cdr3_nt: TGTGCCAGCAGCACCGGGTCCTCTGGAAACACCATATATTTT; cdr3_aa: CASSTGSSGNTIYF
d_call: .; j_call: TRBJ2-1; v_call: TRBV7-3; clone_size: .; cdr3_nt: TGTGCCAGCAGCTTAATGACAGGTCGACATGAGCAGTTCTTC; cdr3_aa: CASSLMTGRHEQFF
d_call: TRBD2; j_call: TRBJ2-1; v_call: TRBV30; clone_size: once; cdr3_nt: TGTGCCTGGAGTGACGAGCGGGAGTACAATGAGCAGTTCTTC; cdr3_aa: CAWSDEREYNEQFF
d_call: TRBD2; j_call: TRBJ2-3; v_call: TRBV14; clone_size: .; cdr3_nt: TGTGCCAGCAGCTTGGGACTAGCGGGAGTCCACACAGATACGCAGTATTTT; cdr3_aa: CASSLGLAGVHTDTQYF
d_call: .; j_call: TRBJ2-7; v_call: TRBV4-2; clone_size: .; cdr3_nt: TGTGCCAGCAGCCAAAAGAGGGTGGGTTACGAGCAGTACTTC; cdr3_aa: CASSQKRVGYEQYF
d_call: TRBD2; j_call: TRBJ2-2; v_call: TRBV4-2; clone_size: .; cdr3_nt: TGTGCCAGCAGTAAGACTAGCGGGACGGACGGGGAGCTGTTTTTT; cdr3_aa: CASSKTSGTDGELFF
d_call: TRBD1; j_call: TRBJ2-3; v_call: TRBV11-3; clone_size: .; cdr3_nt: TGTGCCAGCGGCTTAGGAGACAGGGCAGGAGATACGCAGTATTTT; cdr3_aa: CASGLGDRAGDTQYF
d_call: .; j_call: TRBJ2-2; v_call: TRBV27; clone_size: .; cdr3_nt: TGTGCCAGCAGTCCCCGACAGAGGCTGAGCACCGGGGAGCTGTTTTTT; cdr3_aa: CASSPRQRLSTGELFF
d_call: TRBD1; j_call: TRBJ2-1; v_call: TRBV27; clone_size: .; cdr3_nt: TGTGCCAGCTGGGGGACAGGGGGGAATGAGCAGTTCTTC; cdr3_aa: CASWGTGGNEQFF
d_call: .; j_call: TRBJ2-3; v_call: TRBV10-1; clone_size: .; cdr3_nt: TGCGCCATCAGGAGGAGGTTTTCAGAATCTGTAGATACGCAGTATTTT; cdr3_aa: CAIRRRFSESVDTQYF
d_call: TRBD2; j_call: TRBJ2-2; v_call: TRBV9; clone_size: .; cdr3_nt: TGTGCCAGCAGCGTAGAGAGCGGGAGGACCGGGGAGCTGTTTTTT; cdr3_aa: CASSVESGRTGELFF
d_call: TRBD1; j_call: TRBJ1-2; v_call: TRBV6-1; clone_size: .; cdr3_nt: TGTGCCAGCAGTGATAGGACGAGGGCCAGGGGGCTCGGCTACACCTTC; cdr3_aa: CASSDRTRARGLGYTF
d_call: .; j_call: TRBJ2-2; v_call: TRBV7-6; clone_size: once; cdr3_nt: TGTGCCAGCAAAGGGCCGCCCAGGGGGAACACCGGGGAGCTGTTTTTT; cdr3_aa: CASKGPPRGNTGELFF
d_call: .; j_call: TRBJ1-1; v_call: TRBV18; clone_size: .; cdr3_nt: TGTGCCAGCTATGGCAGGGCAAGTGAAGCTTTCTTT; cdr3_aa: CASYGRASEAFF